This T cell receptor beta chain was identified during a study of response to subunit inactivated influenza vaccine. Findings and caveats of the study: Authors proposed each seasonal influenza vaccination draws in few new T cells.

As concerns this clonotype: The target antigen is unknown.

The CDR3 is 13 residues long. From germline, CDR1 is MNHNS and CDR2 SASEGT. V lost 7 bases and J 7 bases, leaving 14 bases between the germline ends. A single record per CDR3 protein comes from TCRdb applying MiXCR to the RT-PCR reads. The sample lists more than 700,000 distinct CDR3 sequences, around 21% occurring once. The V and J genes are TRBV6-1 and TRBJ1-5; D possibly corresponds to TRBD1 (6 bases). The TCR was taken from a man in his forties or fifties who received an inactivated influenza vaccine. The starting material was PBMCs from blood, obtained about 5 days after vaccination. Here the CDR3 reads CASKRTAGQPQHF. In DNA, the CDR3 is TGTGCCAGCAAAAGGACAGCGGGACAGCCCCAGCATTTT.